The 21 T cell receptor beta chains given below trace back to one sample, sequenced in a study of neurological immune-mediated disorders. From the 5' RACE reads, TCRdb called clonotypes with MiXCR, one entry per CDR3 protein. Among some 86,000 distinct CDR3 sequences listed, just over 2.5% were seen once. Sequenced: PBMCs. These receptors came from a young woman with multiple sclerosis.

This clonotype was counted at least ten times. V is TRBV12-3 or TRBV12-4 and J is TRBJ2-1; unclear D gene. Trimming took 5 bases from V and 4 from J, leaving 9 bases between them. The CDR3 is made up of 13 amino acids. Written as DNA, the CDR3 is TGTGCCAGCAGTAAGGACGCTTACAATGAGCAGTTCTTC. Translating it yields CASSKDAYNEQFF.

There are many counts of this clonotype. The chain combines TRBV27 with TRBJ2-7; perhaps TRBD1 as D (6 bases). The ends were cut back, 5 bases at V and 3 bases at J, with 11 bases in the middle. CDR1 is MNHEY, CDR2 SMNVEV, per germline (reference sequence). CDR3 length equals 13 residues. CDR3 loop: CASSPGQFYEQYF. The CDR3 DNA sequence: TGTGCCAGCAGTCCAGGACAGTTCTACGAGCAGTACTTC.

This clonotype has more than one count but fewer than ten. Just one base apart from a much larger clone, this may be a read error. In this CDR3 the conserved last residue, phenylalanine or tryptophan, is missing, so a read error is likely. The chain has TRBV6-5 and TRBJ1-2; D is ambiguous. This CDR3 contains 11 residues. Germline V gene lookup returns CDR1 MNHEY and CDR2 SVGAGI. V was cut by 4 bases and J by 8 bases, with 8 bases left in between. This chain's CDR3 is CASSSSGGYTC. CDR3 coding DNA: TGTGCCAGCAGTTCCTCGGGGGGCTACACCTGC.

Many counts were recorded for this clonotype. This rearrangement joins TRBV7-8 to TRBJ2-7; no definite D call. CDR1 and CDR2 (germline): SGHVS, FQNEAQ. The CDR3 sequence is 11 residues long. Trimming took off 2 bases at V and 4 bases at J, with 3 bases between the two ends. Written as DNA, the CDR3 is TGTGCCAGCAGCTTATTATACGAGCAGTACTTC. Residues: CASSLLYEQYF.

This clonotype was seen repeatedly, ten times or more. The gene calls are TRBV7-6 and TRBJ2-1; a weak D match, TRBD2 (6 bases). Deletions cut 1 base from V and 12 bases from J, with 19 bases between. CDR3 size: 15 residues. Germline values: CDR1 SGHVS, CDR2 FNYEAQ. CDR3 sequence reads: CASSLDAGRPEWQFF. Written as DNA, the CDR3 is TGTGCCAGCAGCTTAGACGCGGGACGGCCAGAATGGCAGTTCTTC.

There are many counts of this clonotype. The chain employs TRBV7-8 and TRBJ2-4, with 8 bases lining up with TRBD2. The V and J ends lost 6 bases and 10 bases, in that order; junction bases with no gene match: 14. The CDR3 runs 15 residues. Germline V CDR1 and CDR2: SGHVS, FQNEAQ. The CDR3 reads CASRGDSAGGGIQYF. CDR3 nucleotides: TGTGCCAGCAGGGGGGATTCGGCGGGAGGAGGTATTCAGTACTTC. Full variable domain (rest looked up from reference TRBV7-8 and TRBJ2-4): GAGVSQSPRYKVAKRGQDVALRCDPISGHVSLFWYQQALGQGPEFLTYFQNEAQLDKSGLPSDRFFAERPEGSVSTLKIQRTQQEDSAVYLCASRGDSAGGGIQYFGAGTRLSVL.

This clonotype has at least ten counts. V and J are TRBV7-9 and TRBJ2-1; a possible D gene is TRBD2 (6 bases). The CDR3 runs to 14 residues. Germline V gives CDR1 SEHNR, CDR2 FQNEAQ (reference sequence). V was shortened by 0 bases and J by 8 bases, with 11 bases between the two germline ends. CDR3 sequence reads: CASSLAGGVDEQFF. The DNA of the CDR3 is TGTGCCAGCAGCTTAGCGGGAGGTGTCGATGAGCAGTTCTTC.

This clonotype was detected ten times or more. The chain links TRBV7-9 to TRBJ2-2; D is perhaps TRBD1 or TRBD2 (6 bases each). Germline CDR1 reads SEHNR; CDR2 reads FQNEAQ (reference sequence). This CDR3 spans 16 amino acids. V was shortened by 6 bases and J by 4 bases, with 18 bases between the two germline ends. The CDR3 bases are TGTGCCAGCAGTTTCGGGCCGGGGGCGAGCACCGGGGAGCTGTTTTTT. Translated, it gives CASSFGPGASTGELFF.

This clonotype was seen ten or more times. The chain combines TRBV29-1 with TRBJ1-2, with D perhaps matching TRBD1 (6 bases). Germline V gene data show CDR1 as SQVTM and CDR2 as ANQGSEA. The V end lost 3 bases, the J end lost 8 bases, and 10 bases lay between the germline ends. The CDR3 spans 11 residues. The DNA of the CDR3 is TGCAGCGTTGATTCCGGGGGCGGCTACACCTTC. This codes for CSVDSGGGYTF.

Ten or more counts support this clonotype. This chain connects TRBV7-2 to TRBJ2-7, with 11 bases identical to TRBD2. The CDR3 runs to 16 residues. V trimming: 6 bases; J trimming: 2 bases; junction bases outside the gene matches: 9. Germline lookup yields CDR1 SGHTA and CDR2 FQGNSA. Here the CDR3 reads CASRATSGVATYEQYF. The CDR3 DNA is TGTGCCAGCAGGGCGACTAGCGGGGTTGCTACCTACGAGCAGTACTTC.

This clonotype was seen at least ten times. This chain joins TRBV7-2 and TRBJ1-2; a weak D match, TRBD1 (6 bases). The CDR3 runs to 16 residues. Deletions cut 5 bases from V and 8 bases from J, with 24 bases between. Germline values: CDR1 SGHTA, CDR2 FQGNSA. Here the CDR3 reads CASSLDRRTTISGYTF. The CDR3 DNA sequence: TGTGCCAGCAGCCTCGACAGGAGGACAACTATCTCCGGCTACACCTTC.

This clonotype appeared many times. The gene calls are TRBV5-1 and TRBJ1-1, with D hard to call. The CDR3 spans 14 residues. With 1 base removed from V and 5 bases from J, the gap between germline ends came to 12 bases. Germline V gene sequence: CDR1 SGHRS, CDR2 YFSETQ. The CDR3, as DNA: TGCGCCAGCAGCTTGTCCCCCGGCGAGACTGAAGCTTTCTTT. Residues: CASSLSPGETEAFF.

Many counts were recorded for this clonotype. V gene TRBV21-1 combines with J gene TRBJ1-2. TRBV21-1 is a listed pseudogene. The CDR3 is 13 residues long. For the CDR3, the DNA is TGTGCCAGCAGCAATTCCCATTTATATGGCTACACCTTC. It codes for CASSNSHLYGYTF.

The gene calls are TRBV10-3 and TRBJ1-2; the D gene is possibly TRBD1 (6 bases). This CDR3 spans 14 amino acids. In germline, CDR1 is ENHRY, CDR2 SYGVKD. The germline V and J ends were trimmed by 1 base and 3 bases, with 9 bases remaining between them. The CDR3 here is CAISELRGDYGYTF. CDR3 in DNA: TGTGCCATCAGTGAGTTGAGGGGGGACTATGGCTACACCTTC.

This clonotype was counted ten times or more. The chain uses TRBV9 and TRBJ2-7; D is undetermined. V dropped 0 bases and J dropped 1 base, with 11 bases sitting between them. The CDR3 runs 15 residues. The germline gives CDR1 SGDLS, CDR2 YYNGEE. The CDR3 loop is CASSVGLGKSYEQYF. The CDR3 DNA is TGTGCCAGCAGCGTAGGGCTGGGGAAGTCCTACGAGCAGTACTTC.

This clonotype was counted at least ten times. The CDR3 nucleotides are TGCAGTGCTAGAGTGGGCGGGAGGGCCTCGCACAATGAGCAGTTCTTC. Its protein is CSARVGGRASHNEQFF. The chain carries TRBV20-1 and TRBJ2-1, with TRBD2 matching over 9 bases. The CDR3 contains 16 residues. Trimming at V came to 1 base and at J to 5 bases, leaving 9 bases not matched to a gene. CDR1 and CDR2 from the germline V gene are DFQATT and SNEGSKA (reference sequence).

As for this clonotype: A much larger clone differs by one base, so this may be a read error. DNA for the CDR3: TGCAGTGCGAACTCCGGGACGGCTAACTATGGCTACACCTTC. This encodes CSANSGTANYGYTF. The chain is built from TRBV20-1 and TRBJ1-2, with a weak D call TRBD1 (5 bases). Germline lookup yields CDR1 DFQATT and CDR2 SNEGSKA (reference sequence). The CDR3 spans 14 residues. V gave up 6 bases and J gave up 0 bases, with 14 bases separating them.

On this clonotype: This CDR3 is missing its conserved last phenylalanine or tryptophan, likely due to a read error. The chain links TRBV10-3 to TRBJ1-1; a weak D match, TRBD1 (6 bases). Germline CDR1 is ENHRY and CDR2 is SYGVKD. This CDR3 is built from 15 residues. The V and J ends lost 8 bases and 0 bases respectively, with 16 bases between them. CDR3 region: CAIRANREMNTEAFN. The CDR3 nucleotides are TGTGCCATCCGGGCGAACAGGGAAATGAACACTGAAGCTTTCAAT.

The sample holds many counts of this clonotype. The chain recombines TRBV20-1 with TRBJ2-3; 13 bases fit TRBD2. V was clipped by 7 bases and J by 4 bases; unmatched bases: 14. Germline values: CDR1 DFQATT, CDR2 SNEGSKA (reference sequence). The CDR3 spans 17 residues. The CDR3 nucleotides read TGCAGTGGTCGTCTTGGACTAGCGGGAGCAGGGGCAGATACGCAGTATTTT. This codes for CSGRLGLAGAGADTQYF.

This clonotype was counted at least ten times. The chain couples TRBV10-3 to TRBJ2-7; possibly TRBD2 for D (6 bases). The germline CDR1 and CDR2 sequences are ENHRY and SYGVKD. Between the trimmed V and J ends, which lost 7 bases and 6 bases, there was a span of 13 bases. The CDR3 totals 12 residues. CDR3 DNA sequence: TGTGCCATCACCCCCGGGGGAGGCGAGCAGTACTTC. This encodes CAITPGGGEQYF.

This clonotype occurred many times. V usage is TRBV12-3 or TRBV12-4 and J usage is TRBJ1-1; maybe TRBD1 (5 bases). This CDR3 is built from 13 residues. Trimming stripped 6 bases from V and 1 base from J, with 9 bases between. The CDR3 nucleotides read TGTGCCAGCAGAGAACAGGAGAACACTGAAGCTTTCTTT. Translating it yields CASREQENTEAFF.